This TCR beta chain is from a study of shared clonotypes between healthy human individuals. This clone was observed a handful of times. Produced via immunoSEQ multiplex PCR; TCRdb's table is partial and in-frame only. This repertoire shows around 320,000 clones, 80% to 90% found once; its top ten account for about 17%. The CDR3 spans 12 residues. Germline CDR1 and CDR2: SEHNR and FQNEAQ (reference sequence). Trimming removed 1 base from V and 12 bases from J, with 10 bases in between. The chain uses TRBV7-9 and TRBJ2-1; D is ambiguous. Sequences were obtained from memory CD8+ T cells sorted from blood. Subset noted: CD45RO+ cells pooled with CCR7-negative TemRA cells. The sequence was obtained from a man between 18 and 29 years old in good health. DNA for the CDR3: TGTGCCAGCAGCTTAGATGAGGAGAGGCAGTTCTTC. It is translated as CASSLDEERQFF.